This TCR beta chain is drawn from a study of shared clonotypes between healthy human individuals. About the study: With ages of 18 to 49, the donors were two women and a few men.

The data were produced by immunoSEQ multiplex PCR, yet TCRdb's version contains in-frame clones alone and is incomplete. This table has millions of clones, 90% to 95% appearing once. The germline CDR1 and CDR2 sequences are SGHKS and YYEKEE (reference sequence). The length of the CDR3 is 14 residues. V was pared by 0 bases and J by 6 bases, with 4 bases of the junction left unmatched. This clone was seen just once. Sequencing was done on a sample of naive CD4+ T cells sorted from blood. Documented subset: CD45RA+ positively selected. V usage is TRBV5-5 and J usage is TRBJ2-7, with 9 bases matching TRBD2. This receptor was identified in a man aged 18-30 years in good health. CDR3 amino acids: CASSLGPAGGEQYF. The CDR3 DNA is TGTGCCAGCAGCTTGGGTCCAGCGGGAGGCGAGCAGTACTTC.